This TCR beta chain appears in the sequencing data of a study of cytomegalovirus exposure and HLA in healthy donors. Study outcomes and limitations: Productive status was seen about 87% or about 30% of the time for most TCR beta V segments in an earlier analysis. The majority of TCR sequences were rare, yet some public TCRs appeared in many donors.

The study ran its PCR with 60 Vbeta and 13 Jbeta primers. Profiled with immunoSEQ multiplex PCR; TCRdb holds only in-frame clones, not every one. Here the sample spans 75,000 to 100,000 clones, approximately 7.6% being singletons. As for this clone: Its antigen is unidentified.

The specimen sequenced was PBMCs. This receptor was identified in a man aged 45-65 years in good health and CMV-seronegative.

The CDR3 sequence: CASSEWRSGGRGTGELFF. In nucleotides, the CDR3 is TGTGCCAGCAGTGAGTGGCGTAGCGGGGGTAGAGGGACCGGGGAGCTGTTTTTT. V is TRBV2 and J is TRBJ2-2; 9 positions match TRBD2. J lost 5 bases, V lost 3 bases, and 13 bases had no gene match. There are 18 residues in the CDR3. Germline values: CDR1 SNHLY, CDR2 FYNNEI.